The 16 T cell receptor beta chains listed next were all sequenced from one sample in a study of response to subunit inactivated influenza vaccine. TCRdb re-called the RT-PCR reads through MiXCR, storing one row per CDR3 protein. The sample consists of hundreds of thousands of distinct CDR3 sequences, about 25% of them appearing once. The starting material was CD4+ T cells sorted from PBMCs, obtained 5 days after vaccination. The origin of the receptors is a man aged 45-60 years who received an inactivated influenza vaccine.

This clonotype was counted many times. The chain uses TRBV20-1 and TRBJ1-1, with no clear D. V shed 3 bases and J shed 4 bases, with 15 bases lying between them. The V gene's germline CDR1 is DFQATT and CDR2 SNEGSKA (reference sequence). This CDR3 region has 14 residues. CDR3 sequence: CSASMYGMRTEAFF. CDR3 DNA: TGCAGTGCTAGTATGTATGGGATGCGCACTGAAGCTTTCTTT.

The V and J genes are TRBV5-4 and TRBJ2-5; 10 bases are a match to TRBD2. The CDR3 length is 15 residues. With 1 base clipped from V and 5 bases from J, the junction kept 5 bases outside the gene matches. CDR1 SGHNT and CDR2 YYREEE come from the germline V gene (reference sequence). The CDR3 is CASSLLAGGSETQYF. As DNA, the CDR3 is TGTGCCAGCAGCTTGTTAGCGGGGGGTTCCGAGACCCAGTACTTC.

For the CDR3, the DNA is TGTGCCAGCAGGGATGCTGGAAACACCATATATTTT. Residues: CASRDAGNTIYF. The chain carries TRBV6-5 and TRBJ1-3, with unresolved D. Germline lookup yields CDR1 MNHEY and CDR2 SVGAGI. The CDR3 runs 12 residues. With 6 bases removed from V and 2 bases from J, the gap between germline ends came to 5 bases.

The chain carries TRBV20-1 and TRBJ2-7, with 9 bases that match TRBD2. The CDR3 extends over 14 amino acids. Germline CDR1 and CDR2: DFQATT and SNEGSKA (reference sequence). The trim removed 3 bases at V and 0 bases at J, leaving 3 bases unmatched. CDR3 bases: TGCAGTGCTAGGACTAGCGGCCTCTCCTACGAGCAGTACTTC. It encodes CSARTSGLSYEQYF.

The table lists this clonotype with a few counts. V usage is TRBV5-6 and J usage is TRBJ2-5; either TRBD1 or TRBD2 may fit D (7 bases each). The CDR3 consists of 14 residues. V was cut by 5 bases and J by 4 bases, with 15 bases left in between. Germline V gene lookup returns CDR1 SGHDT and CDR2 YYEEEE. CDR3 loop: CASSPRGGAETQYF. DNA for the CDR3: TGTGCCAGCAGTCCCAGGGGGGGCGCAGAGACCCAGTACTTC.

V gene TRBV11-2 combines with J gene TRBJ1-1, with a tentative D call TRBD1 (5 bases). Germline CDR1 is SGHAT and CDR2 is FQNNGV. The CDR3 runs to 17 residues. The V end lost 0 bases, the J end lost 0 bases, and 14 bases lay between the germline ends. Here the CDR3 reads CASSLEGRMIMNTEAFF. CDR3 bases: TGTGCCAGCAGCTTAGAGGGGCGGATGATTATGAACACTGAAGCTTTCTTT.

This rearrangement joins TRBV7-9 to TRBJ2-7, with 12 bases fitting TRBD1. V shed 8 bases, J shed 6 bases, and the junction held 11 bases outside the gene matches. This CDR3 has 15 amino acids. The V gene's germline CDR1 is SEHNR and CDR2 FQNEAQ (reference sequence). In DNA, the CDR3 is TGTGCCAGCTCCGTTATAGGGACAGGGGGCAGCGAGCAGTACTTC. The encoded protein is CASSVIGTGGSEQYF.

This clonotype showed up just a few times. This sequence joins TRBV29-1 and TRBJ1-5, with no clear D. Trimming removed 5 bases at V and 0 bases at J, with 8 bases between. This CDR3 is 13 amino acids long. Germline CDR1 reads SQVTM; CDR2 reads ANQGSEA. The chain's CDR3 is CSVQVNSNQPQHF. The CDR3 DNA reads TGCAGCGTTCAAGTAAATAGCAATCAGCCCCAGCATTTT.

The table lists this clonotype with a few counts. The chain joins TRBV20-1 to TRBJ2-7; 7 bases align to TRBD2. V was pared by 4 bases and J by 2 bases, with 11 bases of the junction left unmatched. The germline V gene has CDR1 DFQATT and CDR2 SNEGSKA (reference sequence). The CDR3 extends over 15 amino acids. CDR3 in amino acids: CSAIKAGMGTYEQYF. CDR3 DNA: TGCAGTGCTATTAAAGCGGGAATGGGGACCTACGAGCAGTACTTC.

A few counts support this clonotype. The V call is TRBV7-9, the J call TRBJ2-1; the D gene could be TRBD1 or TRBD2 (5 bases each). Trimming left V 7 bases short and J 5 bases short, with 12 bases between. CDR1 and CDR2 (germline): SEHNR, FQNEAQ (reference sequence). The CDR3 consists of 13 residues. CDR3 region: CASTRDVHNEQFF. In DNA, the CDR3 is TGTGCCAGCACCAGGGACGTGCACAATGAGCAGTTCTTC.

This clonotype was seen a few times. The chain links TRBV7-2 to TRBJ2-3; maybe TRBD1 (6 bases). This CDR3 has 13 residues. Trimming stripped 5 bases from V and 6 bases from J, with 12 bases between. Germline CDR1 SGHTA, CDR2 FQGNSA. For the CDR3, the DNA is TGTGCCAGCAGCGTCAGGGGTCCTGATACGCAGTATTTT. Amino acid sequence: CASSVRGPDTQYF.

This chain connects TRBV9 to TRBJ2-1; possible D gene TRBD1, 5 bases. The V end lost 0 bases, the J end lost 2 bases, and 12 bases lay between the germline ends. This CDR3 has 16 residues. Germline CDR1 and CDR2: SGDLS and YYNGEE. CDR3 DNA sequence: TGTGCCAGCAGCGTAGCCGCCTTAGGGGCCTACAATGAGCAGTTCTTC. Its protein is CASSVAALGAYNEQFF.

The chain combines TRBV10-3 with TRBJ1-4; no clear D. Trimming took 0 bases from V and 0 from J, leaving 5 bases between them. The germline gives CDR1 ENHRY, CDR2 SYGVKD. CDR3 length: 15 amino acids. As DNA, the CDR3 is TGTGCCATCAGTGAGTCGCAGACAACTAATGAAAAACTGTTTTTT. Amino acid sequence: CAISESQTTNEKLFF.

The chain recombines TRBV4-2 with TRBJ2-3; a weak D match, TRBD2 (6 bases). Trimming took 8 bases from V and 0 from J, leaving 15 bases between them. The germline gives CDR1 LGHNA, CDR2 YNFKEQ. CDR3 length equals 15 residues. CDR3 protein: CASAWGGESTDTQYF. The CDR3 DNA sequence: TGTGCCAGCGCTTGGGGCGGGGAGAGCACAGATACGCAGTATTTT.

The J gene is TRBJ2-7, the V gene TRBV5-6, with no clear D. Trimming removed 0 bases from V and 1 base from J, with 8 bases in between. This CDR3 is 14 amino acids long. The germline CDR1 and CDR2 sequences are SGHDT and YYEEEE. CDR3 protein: CASSLEEFSYEQYF. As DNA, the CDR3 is TGTGCCAGCAGCTTGGAAGAGTTTTCCTACGAGCAGTACTTC.

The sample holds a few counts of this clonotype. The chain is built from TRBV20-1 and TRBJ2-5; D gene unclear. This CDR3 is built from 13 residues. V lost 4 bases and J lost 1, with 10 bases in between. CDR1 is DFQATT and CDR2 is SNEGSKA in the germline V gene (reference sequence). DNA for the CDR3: TGCAGTGCTAAATCCACAATCCAAGAGACCCAGTACTTC. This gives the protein CSAKSTIQETQYF.